The 8 T cell receptor beta chains reported below all come from one sample, sequenced in a study of naive and memory T cell subsets. TCR cDNA received a 3' ligated oligonucleotide that carried a UMI. Four PCR rounds used nested alpha and beta constant region primers plus the SP2 primer. TCRdb reprocessed the UMI-ligation and nested PCR reads with MiXCR, giving one entry per CDR3 protein. The table shows over 20,000 distinct CDR3 sequences, with roughly 5.5% occurring only once. The sequenced sample was blood. The origin of the receptors is an adult in good health.

This clonotype has ten or more counts. This rearrangement joins TRBV7-9 to TRBJ2-1; 7 nucleotides match TRBD1. CDR1 and CDR2 (germline): SEHNR, FQNEAQ (reference sequence). CDR3 size: 14 residues. With V trimmed by 5 bases and J by 10 bases, 11 bases remained unmatched. The chain's CDR3 is CASSIEGGPREQFF. CDR3 sequence (DNA): TGTGCCAGCAGCATAGAAGGGGGCCCTAGAGAGCAGTTCTTC.

V usage is TRBV4-1 and J usage is TRBJ2-7, with TRBD2 identical over 10 bases. J was trimmed by 3 bases and V by 3 bases; bases with no gene match: 2. The CDR3 consists of 14 residues. Germline assignment: CDR1 MGHRA and CDR2 YSYEKL. The CDR3: CASSHASGGYEQYF. The CDR3 DNA follows: TGCGCCAGCAGCCACGCTAGCGGGGGCTACGAGCAGTACTTC.

Points on this clonotype: A much larger clone sits a single nucleotide away, making a read error possible. The chain is built from TRBV5-1 and TRBJ2-2; TRBD2 aligns across 11 bases. Germline CDR1 SGHRS, CDR2 YFSETQ. The CDR3 runs to 16 residues. Trimming removed 7 bases from V and 7 bases from J; junction bases left unmatched: 12. CDR3 region: CASGETSGTSSGELFF. The CDR3 DNA sequence: TGCGCCAGCGGGGAGACTAGCGGGACCTCGAGCGGGGAGCTGTTTTTT.

This clonotype occurred many times. The gene calls are TRBV12-3 or TRBV12-4 and TRBJ2-6; a weak D match, TRBD1 (6 bases). The CDR3 covers 16 residues. The V gene lost 2 bases and the J gene lost 2 bases, with 10 bases spanning the gap. DNA for the CDR3: TGTGCCAGCAGTTTAAGGGGGTCGGCTGGGGCCAACGTCCTGACTTTC. This sequence encodes CASSLRGSAGANVLTF.

This clonotype was observed at least ten times. This rearrangement joins TRBV28 to TRBJ1-1; D is undetermined. The germline V gene encodes CDR1 MDHEN and CDR2 SYDVKM. The CDR3 has 14 residues. V lost 4 bases to trimming and J lost 1 base, with 10 bases between them. The CDR3 region has the DNA TGTGCCAGCAGTTCCCTCCCAGAGAACACTGAAGCTTTCTTT. This sequence encodes CASSSLPENTEAFF.

Concerning this clonotype itself: A much larger clone sits a single nucleotide away, making a read error possible. V usage is TRBV5-1 and J usage is TRBJ2-2; 7 bases align to TRBD2. From germline, CDR1 is SGHRS and CDR2 YFSETQ. This CDR3 is built from 14 residues. The CDR3 bases are TGCACCAGCAGCTTACGACTAGCCGGGGAGGAGCTGTTTTTT. Translation gives CTSSLRLAGEELFF. Variable domain in full (rest from reference TRBV5-1 and TRBJ2-2): KAGVTQTPRYLIKTRGQQVTLSCSPISGHRSVSWYQQTPGQGLQFLFEYFSETQRNKGNFPGRFSGRQFSNSRSEMNVSTLELGDSALYLCTSSLRLAGEELFFGEGSRLTVL.

This clonotype was counted at least ten times. This chain uses TRBV3-1 with TRBJ2-5; 9 bases are shared with TRBD2. Germline lookup yields CDR1 LGHDT and CDR2 YNNKEL (reference sequence). This CDR3 is built from 15 residues. V dropped 6 bases and J dropped 5; count of bases not matched to a gene: 10. The CDR3 loop reads CASRRFAGGQETQYF. The CDR3 DNA sequence: TGTGCCAGCAGGCGATTTGCGGGAGGGCAGGAGACCCAGTACTTC.

This clonotype has at least ten counts. The V and J genes are TRBV10-3 and TRBJ2-2; D unclear. The CDR3 extends over 13 amino acids. Germline V CDR1 and CDR2: ENHRY, SYGVKD. Trimming shortened V by 3 bases and J by 2 bases, and 4 bases separated the two germline ends. The CDR3 here is CAISDPNTGELFF. CDR3 sequence (DNA): TGTGCCATCAGTGACCCAAACACCGGGGAGCTGTTTTTT.